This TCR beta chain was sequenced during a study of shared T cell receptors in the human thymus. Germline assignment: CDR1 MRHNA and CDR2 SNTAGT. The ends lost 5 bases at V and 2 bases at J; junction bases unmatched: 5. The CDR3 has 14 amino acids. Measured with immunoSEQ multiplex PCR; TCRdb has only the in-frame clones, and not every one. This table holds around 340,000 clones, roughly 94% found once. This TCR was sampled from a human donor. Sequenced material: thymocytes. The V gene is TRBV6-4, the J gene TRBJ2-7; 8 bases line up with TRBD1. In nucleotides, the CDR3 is TGTGCCAGCAGTCGGGACAGGATGCCCTACGAGCAGTACTTC. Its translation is CASSRDRMPYEQYF.